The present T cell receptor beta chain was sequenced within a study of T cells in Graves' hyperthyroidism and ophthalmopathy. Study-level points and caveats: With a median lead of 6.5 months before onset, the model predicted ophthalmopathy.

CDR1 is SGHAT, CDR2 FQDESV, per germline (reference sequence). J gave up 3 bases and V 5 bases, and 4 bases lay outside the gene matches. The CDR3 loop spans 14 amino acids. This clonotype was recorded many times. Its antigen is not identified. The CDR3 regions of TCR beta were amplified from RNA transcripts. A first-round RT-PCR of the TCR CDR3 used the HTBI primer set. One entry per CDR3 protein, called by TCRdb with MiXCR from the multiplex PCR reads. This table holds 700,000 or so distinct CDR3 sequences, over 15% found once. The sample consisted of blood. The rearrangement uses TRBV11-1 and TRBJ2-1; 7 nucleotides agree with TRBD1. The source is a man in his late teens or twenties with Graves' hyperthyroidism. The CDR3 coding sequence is TGTGCCAGCAGCCTTCGACAGGGCTACAATGAGCAGTTCTTC. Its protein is CASSLRQGYNEQFF.